One T cell receptor (beta chain) is described in this entry. Its antigen remains unidentified. The method was immunoSEQ multiplex PCR; TCRdb's version includes in-frame clones alone and lacks a portion of them. This sample has 2 million to 2.5 million clones, with 90% to 95% found just once. These data come from a study of shared clonotypes between healthy human individuals. About the study: Serving as donors were two women and a few men, whose ages spanned 18 to 49. CD4 naive and CD4 memory each took three plates per donor, while CD8 naive took two and CD8 memory one. Study-level points and caveats: Apart from blood, nothing was sampled; tissue repertoires likely differ.

V shed 0 bases, J shed 4 bases, and the junction held 7 bases outside the gene matches. The CDR3 is made up of 16 amino acids. Germline V gene data show CDR1 as SGHRS and CDR2 as YFSETQ. All the donors were Caucasian adults who lived in Nashville, Tennessee. The receptor was derived from a man aged 18 to 35 in good health. The V call is TRBV5-1, the J call TRBJ1-3; 7 nucleotides agree with TRBD1. Sequenced input: naive CD4+ T cells sorted from blood. Subset denoted: CD45RA+ positively selected. The CDR3 loop reads CASSLEGGAYGNTIYF. CDR3 coding DNA: TGCGCCAGCAGCTTGGAAGGGGGCGCTTACGGAAACACCATATATTTT.